The 7 T cell receptor beta chains given below trace back to one sample, sequenced in a study of blood T cell repertoires in COVID-19. Only in-frame clones appear in the TCRdb table, and some are missing; sequencing was by immunoSEQ multiplex PCR. Of around 60,000 clones listed, 85% to 90% are singletons. Source material: peripheral blood. The source of these receptors is a human donor in a cohort sampled during active COVID-19.

The chain links TRBV4-3 to TRBJ1-2; possible D gene TRBD1, 5 bases. V gave up 1 base and J gave up 8 bases, with 14 bases separating them. The CDR3 is made up of 14 amino acids. CDR1 and CDR2 from the germline V gene are LGHNA and YSLEER. CDR3 residues: CASSQAPQAGGYTF. DNA for the CDR3: TGCGCCAGCAGCCAAGCCCCCCAGGCAGGGGGCTACACCTTC.

The V call is TRBV2, the J call TRBJ2-1; TRBD2 aligns across 10 bases. There are 16 residues in the CDR3. In germline, CDR1 is SNHLY, CDR2 FYNNEI. V trimming: 0 bases; J trimming: 7 bases; junction bases outside the gene matches: 6. The CDR3 nucleotides read TGTGCCAGCAGTGAAGCCTTAGCGGGGGGTTTGAATGAGCAGTTCTTC. Protein product: CASSEALAGGLNEQFF.

The chain carries TRBV7-2 and TRBJ2-3; D is perhaps TRBD2 (5 bases). The V gene's germline CDR1 is SGHTA and CDR2 FQGNSA. This CDR3 has 15 residues. Trimming removed 1 base at V and 2 bases at J, with 10 bases between. The CDR3 DNA follows: TGTGCCAGCAGCTTAGGAGGGCTTTTCACAGATACGCAGTATTTT. This encodes CASSLGGLFTDTQYF.

The chain carries TRBV9 and TRBJ2-7; TRBD1 might be the D (6 bases). The CDR3 sequence is 14 residues long. V lost 4 bases, J lost 2 bases, and 13 bases lay in between. Germline V gene data show CDR1 as SGDLS and CDR2 as YYNGEE. In DNA form, the CDR3 reads TGTGCCAGCAGCTCTCGGACAGACCCCTACGAGCAGTACTTC. Its translation is CASSSRTDPYEQYF.

This clone has a handful of counts. CDR3 region: CASTRASGIYEQYF. DNA of the CDR3: TGTGCCAGCACGAGGGCTAGCGGGATCTACGAGCAGTACTTC. The chain has TRBV7-9 and TRBJ2-7, with 9 bases lining up with TRBD2. The germline V gene has CDR1 SEHNR and CDR2 FQNEAQ (reference sequence). V lost 7 bases and J lost 3; bases outside the gene matches: 7. The CDR3 runs to 14 residues.

This rearrangement joins TRBV29-1 to TRBJ2-1; D is unclear. The CDR3 sequence is 13 residues long. Germline loops: CDR1 SQVTM, CDR2 ANQGSEA. The V end lost 7 bases, the J end lost 6 bases, and 16 bases lay between the germline ends. The CDR3 DNA reads TGCAGCGCCCAAGGCGGCGTTTTCAATGAGCAGTTCTTC. Its translation is CSAQGGVFNEQFF.

The chain recombines TRBV9 with TRBJ1-2; tentatively, D is TRBD1 (5 bases). The V end was cut by 4 bases, the J end by 8 bases, with 18 bases between. Germline CDR1 reads SGDLS; CDR2 reads YYNGEE. The CDR3 consists of 14 residues. The CDR3 coding sequence is TGTGCCAGCAGCCCGAGTCCCGGGACTGCCGGCTACACCTTC. Translation: CASSPSPGTAGYTF.